This TCR beta chain was found in a study of identical twins. Trimming took off 3 bases at V and 9 bases at J, with 21 bases between the two ends. The CDR3 is 15 amino acids. Germline V gene data show CDR1 as DFQATT and CDR2 as SNEGSKA (reference sequence). After template switching added a universal primer site, the resulting cDNA carried unique molecular identifiers. TCRdb reprocessed the 5' RACE reads via MiXCR and lists one record per CDR3 protein. The sample carries approximately 600,000 distinct CDR3 sequences, nearly 10% recorded once. Findings and caveats of the study: Out-of-frame beta sequences exhibited a weaker degree of excess twin sharing. Memory repertoires lacked the insertion deficit that abundant cord blood beta clonotypes showed.

This clonotype showed up just a few times. Antigen unknown. The data were also submitted as part of a second study, on yellow fever vaccine responses in identical twins. That study reports: Reportedly, twins showed a vaccine T cell response that looked partly convergent and partly personalized.

This rearrangement joins TRBV20-1 to TRBJ2-1; the D gene is possibly TRBD2 (5 bases). This clonotype was obtained from a woman aged 18-29 years in good health. Sequencing was carried out using PBMCs. In DNA, the CDR3 is TGCAGTGCTAGGCTCGGGCGGGTCCAATCAGGTGAGCAGTTCTTC. This encodes CSARLGRVQSGEQFF.